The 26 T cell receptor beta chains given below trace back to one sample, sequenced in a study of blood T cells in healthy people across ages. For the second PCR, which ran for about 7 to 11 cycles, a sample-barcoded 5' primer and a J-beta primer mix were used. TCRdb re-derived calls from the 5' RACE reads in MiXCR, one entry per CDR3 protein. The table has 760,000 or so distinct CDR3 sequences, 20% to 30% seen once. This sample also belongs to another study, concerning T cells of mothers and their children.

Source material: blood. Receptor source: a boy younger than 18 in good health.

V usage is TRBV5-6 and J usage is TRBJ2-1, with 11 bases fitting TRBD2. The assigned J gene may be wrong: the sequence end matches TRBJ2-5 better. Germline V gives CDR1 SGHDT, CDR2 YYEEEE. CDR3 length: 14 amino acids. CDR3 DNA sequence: TGTGCCAGCAGCACACGGACTAGCGGGGAGACCCAGTACTTC. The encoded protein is CASSTRTSGETQYF.

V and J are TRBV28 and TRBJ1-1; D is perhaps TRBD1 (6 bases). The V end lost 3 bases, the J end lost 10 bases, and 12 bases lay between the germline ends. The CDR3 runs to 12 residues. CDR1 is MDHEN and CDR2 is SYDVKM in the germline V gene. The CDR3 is CASSFFRGSAFF. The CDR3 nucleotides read TGTGCCAGCAGTTTCTTCAGGGGTTCAGCTTTCTTT.

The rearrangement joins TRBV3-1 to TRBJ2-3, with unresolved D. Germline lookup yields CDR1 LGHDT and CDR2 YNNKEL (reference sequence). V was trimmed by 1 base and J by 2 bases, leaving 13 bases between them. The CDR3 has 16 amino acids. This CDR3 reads CASSQVQWEDTDTQYF. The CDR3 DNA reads TGTGCCAGCAGCCAAGTACAGTGGGAAGACACAGATACGCAGTATTTT.

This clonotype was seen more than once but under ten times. The chain's CDR3 is CASTKGASGANVLTF. The CDR3, as DNA: TGTGCCAGCACCAAGGGGGCATCTGGGGCCAACGTCCTGACTTTC. The chain couples TRBV21-1 to TRBJ2-6; TRBD1, as called in the table, went unchecked against the DNA. TRBV21-1 is tagged as a pseudogene. CDR3 size: 15 residues.

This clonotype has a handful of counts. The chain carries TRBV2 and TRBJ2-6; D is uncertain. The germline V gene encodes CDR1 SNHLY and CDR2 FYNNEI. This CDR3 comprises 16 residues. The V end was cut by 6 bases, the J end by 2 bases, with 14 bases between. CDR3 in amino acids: CASRQTEGAGANVLTF. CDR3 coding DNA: TGTGCCAGCAGGCAAACGGAAGGCGCTGGGGCCAACGTCCTGACTTTC. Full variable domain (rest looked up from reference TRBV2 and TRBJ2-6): EPEVTQTPSHQVTQMGQEVILRCVPISNHLYFYWYRQILGQKVEFLVSFYNNEISEKSEIFDDQFSVERPDGSNFTLKIRSTKLEDSAMYFCASRQTEGAGANVLTFGAGSRLTVL.

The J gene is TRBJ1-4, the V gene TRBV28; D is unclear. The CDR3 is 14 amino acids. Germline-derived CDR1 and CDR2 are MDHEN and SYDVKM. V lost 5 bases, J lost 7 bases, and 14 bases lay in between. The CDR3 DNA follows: TGTGCCAGCAGTCCCCCCGGAGCGGGTGAAAAACTGTTTTTT. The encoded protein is CASSPPGAGEKLFF. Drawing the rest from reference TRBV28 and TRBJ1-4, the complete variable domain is DVKVTQSSRYLVKRTGEKVFLECVQDMDHENMFWYRQDPGLGLRLIYFSYDVKMKEKGDIPEGYSVSREKKERFSLILESASTNQTSMYLCASSPPGAGEKLFFGSGTQLSVL.

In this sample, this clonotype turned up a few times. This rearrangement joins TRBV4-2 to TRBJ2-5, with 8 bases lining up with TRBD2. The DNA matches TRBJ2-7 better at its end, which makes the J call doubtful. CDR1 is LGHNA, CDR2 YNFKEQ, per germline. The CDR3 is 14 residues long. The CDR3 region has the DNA TGTGCCAGCAGCCAAGTAGCGGGGTGGTACGAGCAGTACTTC. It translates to CASSQVAGWYEQYF.

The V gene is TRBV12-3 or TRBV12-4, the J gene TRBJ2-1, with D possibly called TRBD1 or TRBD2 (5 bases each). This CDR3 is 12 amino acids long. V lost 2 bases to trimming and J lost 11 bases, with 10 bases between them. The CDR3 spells CASSLPGGKQFF. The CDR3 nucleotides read TGTGCCAGCAGTTTACCTGGGGGTAAGCAGTTCTTC.

The CDR3 DNA reads as TGCAGTGCTAGAAGGGGGGCCTCAGAGACCCAGTACTTC. Protein: CSARRGASETQYF. The V gene is TRBV20-1, the J gene TRBJ2-5; perhaps D is TRBD1 or TRBD2 (6 bases each). The CDR3 length is 13 residues. Germline V CDR1 and CDR2: DFQATT, SNEGSKA (reference sequence). Trimming stripped 2 bases from V and 4 bases from J, with 11 bases between.

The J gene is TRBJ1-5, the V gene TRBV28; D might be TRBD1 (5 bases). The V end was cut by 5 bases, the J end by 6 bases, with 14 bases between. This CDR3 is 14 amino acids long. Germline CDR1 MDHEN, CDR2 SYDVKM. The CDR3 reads CASSEVGEAQPQHF. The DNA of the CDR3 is TGTGCCAGCAGTGAAGTGGGGGAGGCTCAGCCCCAGCATTTT.

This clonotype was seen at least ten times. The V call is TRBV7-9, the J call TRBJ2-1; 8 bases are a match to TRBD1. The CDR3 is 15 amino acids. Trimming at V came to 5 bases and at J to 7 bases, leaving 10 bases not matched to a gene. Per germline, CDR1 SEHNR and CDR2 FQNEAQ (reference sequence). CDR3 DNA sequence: TGTGCCAGCAGCCCCCTCCTGACAGGGGTGAATGAGCAGTTCTTC. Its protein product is CASSPLLTGVNEQFF.

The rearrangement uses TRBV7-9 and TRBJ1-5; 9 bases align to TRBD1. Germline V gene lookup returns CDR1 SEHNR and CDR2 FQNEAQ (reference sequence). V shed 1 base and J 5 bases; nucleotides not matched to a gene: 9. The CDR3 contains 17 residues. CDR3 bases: TGTGCCAGCAGCTTAGGATATGGGGACAGGGAAGATCAGCCCCAGCATTTT. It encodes CASSLGYGDREDQPQHF.

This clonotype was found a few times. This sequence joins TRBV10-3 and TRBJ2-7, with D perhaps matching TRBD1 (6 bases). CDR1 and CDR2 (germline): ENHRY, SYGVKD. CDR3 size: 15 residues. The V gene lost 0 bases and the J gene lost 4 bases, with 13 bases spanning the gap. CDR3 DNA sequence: TGTGCCATCAGTGAGTCAACAGGGACAAATTACGAGCAGTACTTC. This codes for CAISESTGTNYEQYF.

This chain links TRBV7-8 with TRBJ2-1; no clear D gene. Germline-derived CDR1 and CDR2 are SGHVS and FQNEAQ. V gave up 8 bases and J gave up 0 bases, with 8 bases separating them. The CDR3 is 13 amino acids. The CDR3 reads CASVDVSYNEQFF. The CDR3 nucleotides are TGTGCCAGCGTGGACGTCTCCTACAATGAGCAGTTCTTC.

The CDR3 coding sequence is TGCAGCGTTTATTTGGTGGCGGGGAGCACAGATACGCAGTATTTT. Translation gives CSVYLVAGSTDTQYF. The chain combines TRBV29-1 with TRBJ2-3, with D possibly TRBD2 on 6 matching bases. The length of the CDR3 is 15 residues. The V and J ends lost 5 bases and 0 bases respectively, with 15 bases between them. The V gene's germline CDR1 is SQVTM and CDR2 ANQGSEA.

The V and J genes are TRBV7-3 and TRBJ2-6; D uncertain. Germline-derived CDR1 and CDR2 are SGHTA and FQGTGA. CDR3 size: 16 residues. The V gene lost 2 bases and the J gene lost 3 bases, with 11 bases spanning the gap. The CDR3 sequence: CASSLLGYGGANVLTF. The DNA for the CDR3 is TGTGCCAGCAGCTTACTTGGGTATGGTGGGGCCAACGTCCTGACTTTC.

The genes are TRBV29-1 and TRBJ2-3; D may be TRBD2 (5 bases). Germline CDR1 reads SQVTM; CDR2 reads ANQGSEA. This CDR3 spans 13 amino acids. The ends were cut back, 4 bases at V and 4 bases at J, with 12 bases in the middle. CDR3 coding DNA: TGCAGCGTTGGCACACTAGTTCCAGATACGCAGTATTTT. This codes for CSVGTLVPDTQYF.

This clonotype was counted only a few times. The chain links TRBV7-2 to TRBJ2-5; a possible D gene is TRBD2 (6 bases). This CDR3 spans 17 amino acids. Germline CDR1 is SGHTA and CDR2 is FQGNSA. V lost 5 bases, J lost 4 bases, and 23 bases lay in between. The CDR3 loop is CASSREGLFRGVETQYF. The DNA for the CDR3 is TGTGCCAGCAGCCGCGAGGGCCTATTCCGCGGGGTAGAGACCCAGTACTTC.

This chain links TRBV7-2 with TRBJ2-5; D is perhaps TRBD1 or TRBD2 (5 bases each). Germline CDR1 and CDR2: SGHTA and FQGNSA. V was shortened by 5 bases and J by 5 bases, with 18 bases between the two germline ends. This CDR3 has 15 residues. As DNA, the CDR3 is TGTGCCAGCAGCCCACCAGGGTGGGGGTCGGAGACCCAGTACTTC. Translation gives CASSPPGWGSETQYF.

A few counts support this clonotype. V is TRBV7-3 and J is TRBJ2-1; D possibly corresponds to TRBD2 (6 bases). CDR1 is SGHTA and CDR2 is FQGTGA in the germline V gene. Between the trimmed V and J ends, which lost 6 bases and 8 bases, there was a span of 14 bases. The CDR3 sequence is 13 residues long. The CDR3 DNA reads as TGTGCCAGCAGTAGGGGAGCGGGCGATGAGCAGTTCTTC. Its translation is CASSRGAGDEQFF.

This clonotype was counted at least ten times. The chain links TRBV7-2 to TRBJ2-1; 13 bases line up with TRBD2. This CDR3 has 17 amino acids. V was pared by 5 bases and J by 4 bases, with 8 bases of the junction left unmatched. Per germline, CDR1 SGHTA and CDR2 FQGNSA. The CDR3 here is CASSLLAGGPGYNEQFF. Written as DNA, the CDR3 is TGTGCCAGCAGCCTACTAGCGGGAGGGCCGGGTTACAATGAGCAGTTCTTC.

The CDR3 protein is CSANEGDAYGYTF. The CDR3 coding sequence is TGCAGCGCCAACGAAGGGGATGCCTATGGCTACACCTTC. This chain uses TRBV29-1 with TRBJ1-2, with D possibly TRBD1 on 5 matching bases. Deletions cut 7 bases from V and 4 bases from J, with 16 bases between. The length of the CDR3 is 13 residues. The V gene's germline CDR1 is SQVTM and CDR2 ANQGSEA.

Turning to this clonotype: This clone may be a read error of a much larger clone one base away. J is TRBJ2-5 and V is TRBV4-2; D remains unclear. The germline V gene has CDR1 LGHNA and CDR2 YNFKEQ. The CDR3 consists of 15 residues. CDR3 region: CASCQDSDSYVTQYF. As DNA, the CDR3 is TGTGCCAGCTGCCAAGATTCGGATAGTTATGTGACCCAGTACTTC.

The CDR3 DNA is TGCAGCGGAGGGGAAGAGACCCAGTACTTC. It translates to CSGGEETQYF. This rearrangement joins TRBV29-1 to TRBJ2-5; D may match TRBD1 or TRBD2 (5 bases each). Deletions cut 7 bases from V and 3 bases from J, with 6 bases between. Germline CDR1 SQVTM, CDR2 ANQGSEA. CDR3 length: 10 residues.

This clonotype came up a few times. The chain's CDR3 is CSAREWAGGETQYF. Here the CDR3 DNA reads TGCAGTGCTAGAGAGTGGGCGGGAGGGGAGACCCAGTACTTC. The rearrangement links TRBV20-1 to TRBJ2-5; 9 nucleotides match TRBD2. The CDR3 has 14 amino acids. With 0 bases clipped from V and 5 bases from J, the junction kept 4 bases outside the gene matches. The germline V gene has CDR1 DFQATT and CDR2 SNEGSKA (reference sequence).

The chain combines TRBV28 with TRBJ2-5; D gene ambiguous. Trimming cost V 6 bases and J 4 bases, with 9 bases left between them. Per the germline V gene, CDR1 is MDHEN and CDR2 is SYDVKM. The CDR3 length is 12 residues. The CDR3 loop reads CASRVTGETQYF. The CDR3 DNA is TGTGCCAGCAGAGTTACGGGAGAGACCCAGTACTTC.